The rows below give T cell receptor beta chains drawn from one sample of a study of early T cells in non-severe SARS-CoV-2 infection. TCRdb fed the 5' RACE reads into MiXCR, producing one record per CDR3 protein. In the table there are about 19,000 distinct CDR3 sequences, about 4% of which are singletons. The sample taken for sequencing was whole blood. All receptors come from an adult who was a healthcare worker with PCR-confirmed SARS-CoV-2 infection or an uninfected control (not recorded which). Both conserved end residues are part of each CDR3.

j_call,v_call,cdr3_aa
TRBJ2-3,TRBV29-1,CSVVRGDSTDTQYF
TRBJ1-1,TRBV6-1,CASRANRGTEAFF
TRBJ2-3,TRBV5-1,CASMTSGDTDTQYF
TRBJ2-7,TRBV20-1,CSARSGFGNEQYF
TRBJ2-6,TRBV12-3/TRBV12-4,CASWDSGANVLTF
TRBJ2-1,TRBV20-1,CSARDPWGSYNEQFF
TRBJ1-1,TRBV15,CATRGTVLFKTEAFF
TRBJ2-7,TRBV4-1,CASSQVAGTYEQYF
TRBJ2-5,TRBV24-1,CATSGPGLLGETQYF
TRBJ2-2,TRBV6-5,CASSGDRVTGELFF
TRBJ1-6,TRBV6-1,CASTRYNSPLHF
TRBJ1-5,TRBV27,CASRGTGRNQPQHF
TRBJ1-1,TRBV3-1,CASSQARHTEAFF
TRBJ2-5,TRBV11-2,CASSPLAVQGETQYF
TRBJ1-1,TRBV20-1,CSARDPAGPLRGAFF
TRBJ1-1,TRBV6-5,CASSYRRQVTEAFF
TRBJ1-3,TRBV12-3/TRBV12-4,CASRPSPGSGNTIYF
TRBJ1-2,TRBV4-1,CASSQDGTGFAAYGYTF
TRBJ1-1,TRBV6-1,CASSDWRRAEAFF
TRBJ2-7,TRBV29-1,CSVELTNEQYF
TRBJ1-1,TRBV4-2,CASTSAGTAIAEAFF
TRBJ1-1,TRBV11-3,CASSWDTATEAFF
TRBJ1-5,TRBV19,CASSIVGTEPTDSNQPQHF
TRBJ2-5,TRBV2,CASSGLGLAAPVQRGGQYF
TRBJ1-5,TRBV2,CASSRVRNQPQHF
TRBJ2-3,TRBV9,CATSQGRLGDTQYF
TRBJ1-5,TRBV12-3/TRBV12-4,CASRGKTGNQPQHF
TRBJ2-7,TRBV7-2,CASSLDRTGTYEQYF
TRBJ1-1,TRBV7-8,CASSQTTQQVTEAFF
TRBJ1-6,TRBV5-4,CASSDNRGSSYNSPLHF
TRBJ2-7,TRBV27,CASSLRSMPYEQYF
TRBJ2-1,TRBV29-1,CSIPGQGLHEQFF
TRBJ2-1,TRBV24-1,CATSDSTVREQFF
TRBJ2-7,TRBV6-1,CASSASGTAAYEQYF
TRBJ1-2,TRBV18,CASPDRRKAGGYTF
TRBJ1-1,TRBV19,CASSIPSTAANTEAFF
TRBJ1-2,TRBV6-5,CASSFGEVYGYTF
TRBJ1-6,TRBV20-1,CSAWGLKVGNSPLHF
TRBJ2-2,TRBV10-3,CAIQKNTGQGTTGELFF
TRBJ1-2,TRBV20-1,CSATGNHGYTF
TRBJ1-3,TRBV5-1,CASSLDIAGNTIYF
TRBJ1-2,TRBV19,CASSLGQGMSGYTF
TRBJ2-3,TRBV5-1,CASSLEGAGGTDTQYF
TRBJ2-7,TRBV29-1,CSVADRATYF
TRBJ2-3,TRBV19,CASSTQQGSRDTQYF
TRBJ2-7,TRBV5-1,CASSLPGQGEYEQYF
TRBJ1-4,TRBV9,CASSPNTQEKLFF
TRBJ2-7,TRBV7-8,CASSLYSPSPTEQYF
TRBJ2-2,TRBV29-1,CSANRDSNTGELFF
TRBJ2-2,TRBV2,CASTPTSLTRGELFF